Listed below are T cell receptor beta chains from one sample, sequenced in a study of beta chain features in type 1 diabetes. TCRdb keeps only in-frame clones here, not all; method: immunoSEQ multiplex PCR. Among around 180,000 clones listed, 10% to 15% were seen once. Sequences were obtained from central memory CD4+ T cells from blood. These receptors were obtained from a young woman in good health. CDR3s include the opening cysteine and the closing phenylalanine or tryptophan. D genes are given only for firm matches. Expanded clones get a size class; other rows say once, few or many, or leave the size out.

J: TRBJ2-6
D: .
V: TRBV9
size: few
CDR3: CASSVGDRVAGANVLTF
DNA: TGTGCCAGCAGCGTAGGAGATCGGGTCGCTGGGGCCAACGTCCTGACTTTC

J: TRBJ2-5
D: .
V: TRBV15
size: few
CDR3: CATSEQVQETQYF
DNA: TGTGCCACCAGTGAACAGGTTCAAGAGACCCAGTACTTC

J: TRBJ2-7
D: TRBD1
V: TRBV11-2
size: .
CDR3: CASSPGTGGWRTSYEQYF
DNA: TGTGCCAGCAGTCCCGGGACAGGGGGTTGGCGGACCTCCTACGAGCAGTACTTC

J: TRBJ1-4
D: .
V: TRBV25-1
size: few
CDR3: CASSDAGRGEKLFF
DNA: TGTGCCAGCAGTGATGCGGGGAGAGGTGAAAAACTGTTTTTT

J: TRBJ2-7
D: TRBD1
V: TRBV5-4
size: few
CDR3: CASTIDRGYYEQYF
DNA: TGTGCCAGCACCATTGACAGGGGGTACTACGAGCAGTACTTC

J: TRBJ2-3
D: TRBD2
V: TRBV7-9
size: .
CDR3: CASSQRTSGSKSDTQYF
DNA: TGTGCCAGCAGCCAGAGGACTAGCGGGTCTAAATCAGATACGCAGTATTTT

J: TRBJ2-3
D: .
V: TRBV21-1
size: few
CDR3: CASSKVHGRENTDTQYF
DNA: TGTGCCAGCAGCAAAGTCCATGGGCGGGAGAACACAGATACGCAGTATTTT

J: TRBJ1-2
D: .
V: TRBV7-9
size: few
CDR3: CASSLRSSYYGYTF
DNA: TGTGCCAGCAGCTTACGCAGTAGCTACTATGGCTACACCTTC

J: TRBJ2-5
D: .
V: TRBV5-1
size: few
CDR3: CASSPGRGAGQTQYF
DNA: TGCGCCAGCAGCCCGGGACGCGGGGCGGGGCAGACCCAGTACTTC

J: TRBJ2-3
D: TRBD2
V: TRBV29-1
size: few
CDR3: CSVVPTSGRGDTQYF
DNA: TGCAGCGTTGTCCCGACTAGCGGGAGAGGTGATACGCAGTATTTT

J: TRBJ2-1
D: TRBD1
V: TRBV7-2
size: .
CDR3: CASSFDRGSYNEQFF
DNA: TGTGCCAGCAGCTTTGACAGGGGATCCTACAATGAGCAGTTCTTC

J: TRBJ2-7
D: TRBD2
V: TRBV14
size: .
CDR3: CASSLLTSGSEQYF
DNA: TGTGCCAGCAGCCTCTTGACTAGCGGGAGTGAGCAGTACTTC

J: TRBJ2-7
D: .
V: TRBV28
size: few
CDR3: CASNGRAYEQYF
DNA: TGTGCCAGCAATGGCAGGGCCTACGAGCAGTACTTC

J: TRBJ2-1
D: TRBD2
V: TRBV18
size: few
CDR3: CASSQTGTSYNEQFF
DNA: TGTGCCAGCTCGCAAACCGGGACTAGTTACAATGAGCAGTTCTTC

J: TRBJ2-5
D: .
V: TRBV5-6
size: .
CDR3: CASSLNGNQETQYF
DNA: TGTGCCAGCAGCTTGAACGGGAACCAAGAGACCCAGTACTTC

J: TRBJ2-1
D: TRBD1
V: TRBV30
size: few
CDR3: CAWSPGGDEQFF
DNA: TGTGCCTGGAGTCCAGGGGGCGATGAGCAGTTCTTC

J: TRBJ2-7
D: TRBD1
V: TRBV5-1
size: few
CDR3: CASSFTTTGQTYEQYF
DNA: TGCGCCAGCAGCTTTACCACGACGGGACAGACCTACGAGCAGTACTTC

J: TRBJ2-7
D: TRBD1
V: TRBV4-2
size: .
CDR3: CASSQGQGNSYEQYF
DNA: TGTGCCAGCAGCCAAGGACAGGGGAACTCCTACGAGCAGTACTTC

J: TRBJ2-4
D: TRBD2
V: TRBV4-3
size: .
CDR3: CASSMRAYETSGKGKGSNIQYF
DNA: TGCGCCAGCAGTATGAGGGCCTACGAGACTAGCGGGAAGGGGAAGGGGAGTAACATTCAGTACTTC

J: TRBJ2-7
D: .
V: TRBV29-1
size: once
CDR3: CSVEGDISYDQYF
DNA: TGCAGCGTTGAAGGGGACATCTCCTACGACCAGTACTTC

J: TRBJ2-7
D: TRBD2
V: TRBV6-5
size: .
CDR3: CASSYSAGGPYEQYF
DNA: TGTGCCAGCAGTTACTCGGCGGGAGGGCCCTACGAGCAGTACTTC

J: TRBJ1-1
D: .
V: TRBV5-1
size: few
CDR3: CASSLEAGYTEAFF
DNA: TGCGCCAGCAGCTTAGAGGCAGGGTACACTGAAGCTTTCTTT

J: TRBJ2-5
D: .
V: TRBV1
size: few
CDR3: CTSSRTPQEGEAETQYF
DNA: TGCACCAGCAGCCGCACTCCACAAGAGGGAGAGGCGGAGACCCAGTACTTC

J: TRBJ1-2
D: .
V: TRBV4-2
size: .
CDR3: CASSQEPHRGYGYTF
DNA: TGTGCCAGCAGCCAAGAGCCCCATAGGGGCTATGGCTACACCTTC

J: TRBJ2-1
D: TRBD2
V: TRBV7-2
size: many
CDR3: CASSLGLAGGDNEQFF
DNA: TGTGCCAGCAGCTTAGGGCTAGCGGGAGGCGACAATGAGCAGTTCTTC

J: TRBJ2-5
D: TRBD1
V: TRBV14
size: .
CDR3: CASSQRTGAIHGETQYF
DNA: TGTGCCAGCAGCCAAAGGACAGGGGCGATACACGGGGAGACCCAGTACTTC

J: TRBJ2-1
D: .
V: TRBV20-1
size: .
CDR3: CSAMAPNEQFF
DNA: TGCAGTGCGATGGCTCCGAATGAGCAGTTCTTC

J: TRBJ1-2
D: .
V: TRBV2
size: few
CDR3: CASRLDSGYTF
DNA: TGTGCCAGCAGGCTAGACAGTGGCTACACCTTC